Listed below are T cell receptor beta chains from one sample, sequenced in a study of cytomegalovirus exposure and HLA in healthy donors. The repertoire was sequenced with immunoSEQ multiplex PCR; TCRdb's copy has only in-frame clones and lacks some. The table records approximately 190,000 clones, around 90% of them present only once. Sequencing was done on a sample of PBMCs. These receptors were obtained from a boy between 2 and 10 years old in good health and CMV-seronegative. Both conserved end residues are part of each CDR3. D genes are given only for firm matches. For some rows the clone size is stated as once, few or many, or as a class when expanded; others skip it.

CDR3nt: TGTGCCAGCAGGCGACAGGGAGCTAACTATGGCTACACCTTC
CDR3aa: CASRRQGANYGYTF
abundance: .
j_gene: TRBJ1-2
v_gene: TRBV6-5
d_gene: TRBD1

CDR3nt: TGTGCCAGCAGTGTAGGAGGGAACACCGGGGAGCTGTTTTTT
CDR3aa: CASSVGGNTGELFF
abundance: .
j_gene: TRBJ2-2
v_gene: TRBV6-5
d_gene: .

CDR3nt: TGTGCCAGCAGCTTGCCGGCGGGGACCACAGATACGCAGTATTTT
CDR3aa: CASSLPAGTTDTQYF
abundance: once
j_gene: TRBJ2-3
v_gene: TRBV7-6
d_gene: .

CDR3nt: TGTGCCAGCAGCTCATATCCGGGAGGAGAAGAGACCCAGTACTTC
CDR3aa: CASSSYPGGEETQYF
abundance: .
j_gene: TRBJ2-5
v_gene: TRBV7-9
d_gene: TRBD2

CDR3nt: TGCGCCAGCAGCCAAGGGGGCGGGATACCCACTAGCAATCAGCCCCAGCATTTT
CDR3aa: CASSQGGGIPTSNQPQHF
abundance: .
j_gene: TRBJ1-5
v_gene: TRBV4-1
d_gene: .

CDR3nt: TGTGCCAGCAGCTCGGGGAACACTGAAGCTTTCTTT
CDR3aa: CASSSGNTEAFF
abundance: .
j_gene: TRBJ1-1
v_gene: TRBV11-2
d_gene: .

CDR3nt: TGTGCCAGCAGCTTTACAGGGGGGTCAGATACGCAGTATTTT
CDR3aa: CASSFTGGSDTQYF
abundance: .
j_gene: TRBJ2-3
v_gene: TRBV5-8
d_gene: TRBD1

CDR3nt: TGTGCCTGGAGTAGGAGCGGGGGGGCCTCTGGAGAGCAGTACTTC
CDR3aa: CAWSRSGGASGEQYF
abundance: .
j_gene: TRBJ2-7
v_gene: TRBV30
d_gene: TRBD2

CDR3nt: TGCAGCGTTCTTCGGGGCACAGATACGCAGTATTTT
CDR3aa: CSVLRGTDTQYF
abundance: .
j_gene: TRBJ2-3
v_gene: TRBV29-1
d_gene: .

CDR3nt: TGTGCCAGCATACAGGGCCTTCCTAGCGGGAGGGCCCATGAGCAGTTCTTC
CDR3aa: CASIQGLPSGRAHEQFF
abundance: .
j_gene: TRBJ2-1
v_gene: TRBV7-6
d_gene: TRBD2

CDR3nt: TGCGCCAGCAGGGGCCCCGCGAACACTGAAGCTTTCTTT
CDR3aa: CASRGPANTEAFF
abundance: .
j_gene: TRBJ1-1
v_gene: TRBV4-1
d_gene: .

CDR3nt: TGTGCCAGCAGTTATGTGACTCTGGAGATCACAGATACGCAGTATTTT
CDR3aa: CASSYVTLEITDTQYF
abundance: .
j_gene: TRBJ2-3
v_gene: TRBV27
d_gene: .

CDR3nt: TGTGCCTGGAGCGCGTTAAGCTCCTATAATTCACCCCTCCACTTT
CDR3aa: CAWSALSSYNSPLHF
abundance: .
j_gene: TRBJ1-6
v_gene: TRBV30
d_gene: .

CDR3nt: TGCAGCGTTGTGGCCACCCAGGGGAGTGAAAAACTGTTTTTT
CDR3aa: CSVVATQGSEKLFF
abundance: .
j_gene: TRBJ1-4
v_gene: TRBV29-1
d_gene: .

CDR3nt: TGTGCCAGCAGCCCGACAGAGGACTATGGCTACACCTTC
CDR3aa: CASSPTEDYGYTF
abundance: .
j_gene: TRBJ1-2
v_gene: TRBV27
d_gene: .

CDR3nt: TGTGCCAGCAGGACAAGCGGTGAACCTTACAATGAGCAGTTCTTC
CDR3aa: CASRTSGEPYNEQFF
abundance: .
j_gene: TRBJ2-1
v_gene: TRBV6-1
d_gene: .

CDR3nt: TGTGCCTGGACCCCCGCAGGGAAGTACGAGCAGTACTTC
CDR3aa: CAWTPAGKYEQYF
abundance: .
j_gene: TRBJ2-7
v_gene: TRBV30
d_gene: .

CDR3nt: TGTGCCAGCAGCCCACCGACCGTAGCGTTAGATACGCAGTATTTT
CDR3aa: CASSPPTVALDTQYF
abundance: .
j_gene: TRBJ2-3
v_gene: TRBV4-2
d_gene: .

CDR3nt: TGTGCCAGCAGCCAAGATGATGGGCGGGGGGGGGAAGAGACCCAGTACTTC
CDR3aa: CASSQDDGRGGEETQYF
abundance: .
j_gene: TRBJ2-5
v_gene: TRBV4-2
d_gene: TRBD2

CDR3nt: TGTGCCAGCAGTGCTGGGACTACCGGCAATGAGCAGTTCTTC
CDR3aa: CASSAGTTGNEQFF
abundance: .
j_gene: TRBJ2-1
v_gene: TRBV6-4
d_gene: TRBD2

CDR3nt: TGCGCCAGCAGCTTCCGACAGGGTAATGAAAAACTGTTTTTT
CDR3aa: CASSFRQGNEKLFF
abundance: once
j_gene: TRBJ1-4
v_gene: TRBV5-1
d_gene: TRBD1

CDR3nt: TGTGCCAGCAGCGTAGTGGCAGGGGGCTACAATGAGCAGTTCTTC
CDR3aa: CASSVVAGGYNEQFF
abundance: .
j_gene: TRBJ2-1
v_gene: TRBV9
d_gene: TRBD1

CDR3nt: TGTGCCATCAGTGGACAACCGGGACAGGGGGGTTCCGGGGAGCTGTTTTTT
CDR3aa: CAISGQPGQGGSGELFF
abundance: .
j_gene: TRBJ2-2
v_gene: TRBV10-3
d_gene: TRBD1

CDR3nt: TGTGCCAGTACCTCCCACGGCAGGGGGGAGGACACCGGGGAGCTGTTTTTT
CDR3aa: CASTSHGRGEDTGELFF
abundance: .
j_gene: TRBJ2-2
v_gene: TRBV19
d_gene: .

CDR3nt: TGTGCCAGCAGCTTGTCGACTAGCGGTGTGCAGTACTTC
CDR3aa: CASSLSTSGVQYF
abundance: .
j_gene: TRBJ2-7
v_gene: TRBV11-2
d_gene: TRBD2

CDR3nt: TGTGCCAGCAGCCAAGACAGGGGGCGAGGCTACGAGCAGTACTTC
CDR3aa: CASSQDRGRGYEQYF
abundance: .
j_gene: TRBJ2-7
v_gene: TRBV4-2
d_gene: TRBD1

CDR3nt: TGCACCAGCCTCGGGGAGGGAGACCAGTTTTCCGAGCAGTACTTC
CDR3aa: CTSLGEGDQFSEQYF
abundance: .
j_gene: TRBJ2-7
v_gene: TRBV1
d_gene: .

CDR3nt: TGCGCCAGCAGTGGGGCCGGGAACGGGGACACCGGGGAGCTGTTTTTT
CDR3aa: CASSGAGNGDTGELFF
abundance: .
j_gene: TRBJ2-2
v_gene: TRBV10-2
d_gene: .

CDR3nt: TGTGCCAGCAGCCGTAGTGACTTATCATACAATGAGCAGTTCTTC
CDR3aa: CASSRSDLSYNEQFF
abundance: .
j_gene: TRBJ2-1
v_gene: TRBV7-8
d_gene: .